Following are 10 T cell receptor beta chains from one sample sequenced in a study of shared clonotypes between healthy human individuals (dated by TCRdb to the early 2020s). CD8 naive samples were obtained by positive selection for CCR7 among CD45RO-negative cells, yielding a CD45RA+CCR7+ population from which TemRA cells were excluded. The library was produced with the immunoSEQ multiplex PCR assay. Entries here come from immuneACCESS through TCRdb and include only in-frame sequences with V and J called. Some clones fail to appear in such tables; in the studies checked, an unresolved V gene covers under half of the shortfall, and the cause of the remainder is unknown. For this sample the table gives roughly 2,000,000 clones, of which approximately 94% were detected only once. Of the sample, approximately 1% falls within the top ten clones. The sample consisted of naive CD8+ T cells sorted from blood. Read against the paper, the sample's cell subset or site label means: CD45RA+CCR7+. All receptors derive from a man aged 18 to 30 in good health.

The J gene is TRBJ2-7, the V gene TRBV4-3, with TRBD2 matching 7 bases. J lost 2 bases, V lost 2 bases, and 6 bases had no gene match. Germline V gives CDR1 LGHNA, CDR2 YSLEER. CDR3 length: 15 amino acids. Written as DNA, the CDR3 is TGCGCCAGCAGCCAAACGGTGGGGGGGACCTACGAGCAGTACTTC. It specifies CASSQTVGGTYEQYF.

The chain joins TRBV5-1 to TRBJ1-1; 8 bases map to TRBD1. The CDR3 has 13 amino acids. Germline V lookup: CDR1 SGHRS, CDR2 YFSETQ. With 8 bases clipped from V and 4 bases from J, the junction kept 7 bases outside the gene matches. DNA of the CDR3: TGCGCCAGTAGGCAGGGGGCGGCCACTGAAGCTTTCTTT. Its protein product is CASRQGAATEAFF.

A single count supports this clone. In nucleotides, the CDR3 is TGTGCCAGCAGTTACGGAGGGGAGGGGATGAACACTGAAGCTTTCTTT. Residues: CASSYGGEGMNTEAFF. The gene calls are TRBV6-5 and TRBJ1-1, with D possibly matching TRBD1 (5 bases). The CDR3 sequence is 16 residues long. Trimming pared 2 bases from V and 0 bases from J, leaving 13 bases between. Germline CDR1 and CDR2: MNHEY and SVGAGI.

This clone was counted once. The DNA for the CDR3 is TGTGCCAGCAGCAGTAGTTGGGGCACCGGGGAGCTGTTTTTT. Translated, it gives CASSSSWGTGELFF. The V and J genes are TRBV9 and TRBJ2-2; no reliable D call. V was cut by 4 bases and J by 4 bases, with 11 bases left in between. The germline CDR1 and CDR2 sequences are SGDLS and YYNGEE. This CDR3 spans 14 amino acids.

The V call is TRBV6-5, the J call TRBJ2-5; a weak D match, TRBD1 (6 bases). The CDR3 consists of 13 residues. Between the trimmed V and J ends, which lost 0 bases and 6 bases, there was a span of 8 bases. Germline V gene lookup returns CDR1 MNHEY and CDR2 SVGAGI. The CDR3 nucleotides are TGTGCCAGCAGTTACTCGTGGGGGCAGACCCAGTACTTC. Encoded protein: CASSYSWGQTQYF.

The J gene is TRBJ2-2, the V gene TRBV10-3; 14 bases fit TRBD2. With 7 bases clipped from V and 3 bases from J, the junction kept 4 bases outside the gene matches. The CDR3 loop spans 16 amino acids. Looked up from germline, CDR1 is ENHRY and CDR2 is SYGVKD. Here the CDR3 reads CAITPTSGRDTGELFF. The CDR3, as DNA: TGTGCCATCACCCCGACTAGCGGGAGGGACACCGGGGAGCTGTTTTTT.

This chain links TRBV6-1 with TRBJ1-2; D ambiguous. The CDR3 covers 12 residues. Trimming took 6 bases from V and 6 from J, leaving 11 bases between them. From germline, CDR1 is MNHNS and CDR2 SASEGT. CDR3 bases: TGTGCCAGCAGCCCCGATTGGGATGGCTACACCTTC. Residues: CASSPDWDGYTF.

The chain couples TRBV4-1 to TRBJ1-2; no definite D call. The germline CDR1 and CDR2 sequences are MGHRA and YSYEKL. The CDR3 is 14 amino acids. With 1 base removed from V and 7 bases from J, the gap between germline ends came to 13 bases. CDR3 coding DNA: TGCGCCAGCAGCCAAGTCGGCGGCCCCTCTGGCTACACCTTC. This encodes CASSQVGGPSGYTF.

This clone appeared once. This chain connects TRBV6-6 to TRBJ2-5; D is unclear. The V gene lost 2 bases and the J gene lost 3 bases, with 10 bases spanning the gap. Germline V gene data show CDR1 as MNHNY and CDR2 as SVGAGI (reference sequence). The CDR3 loop spans 14 amino acids. The CDR3 DNA sequence: TGTGCCAGCAGTTACCAAGCTATAGAAGAGACCCAGTACTTC. It encodes CASSYQAIEETQYF.

The V call is TRBV5-4, the J call TRBJ1-4; D is unclear. Looked up from germline, CDR1 is SGHNT and CDR2 is YYREEE (reference sequence). V lost 0 bases and J 5 bases, leaving 5 bases between the germline ends. The CDR3 loop spans 13 amino acids. CDR3 sequence (DNA): TGTGCCAGCAGCTTGGAGGGAAATGAAAAACTGTTTTTT. Translated, it gives CASSLEGNEKLFF. Variable domain in full (rest from reference TRBV5-4 and TRBJ1-4): ETGVTQSPTHLIKTRGQQVTLRCSSQSGHNTVSWYQQALGQGPQFIFQYYREEENGRGNFPPRFSGLQFPNYSSELNVNALELDDSALYLCASSLEGNEKLFFGSGTQLSVL.